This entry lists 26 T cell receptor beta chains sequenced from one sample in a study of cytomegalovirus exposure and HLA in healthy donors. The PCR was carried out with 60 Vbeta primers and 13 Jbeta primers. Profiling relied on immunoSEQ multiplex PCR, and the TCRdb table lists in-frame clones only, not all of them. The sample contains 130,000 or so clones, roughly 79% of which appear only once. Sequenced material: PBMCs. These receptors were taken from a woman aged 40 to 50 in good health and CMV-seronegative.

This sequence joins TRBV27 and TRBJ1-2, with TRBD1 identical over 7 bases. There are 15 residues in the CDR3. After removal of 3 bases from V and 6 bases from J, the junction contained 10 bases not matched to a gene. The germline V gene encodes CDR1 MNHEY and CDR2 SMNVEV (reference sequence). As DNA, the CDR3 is TGTGCCAGCAGTTTCTACGGACAGGCCTACGATGGCTACACCTTC. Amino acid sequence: CASSFYGQAYDGYTF.

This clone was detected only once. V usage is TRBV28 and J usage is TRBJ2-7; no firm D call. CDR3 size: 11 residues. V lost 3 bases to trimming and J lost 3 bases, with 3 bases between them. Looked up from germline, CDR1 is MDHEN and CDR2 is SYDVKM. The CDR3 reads CASSFNYEQYF. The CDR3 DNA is TGTGCCAGCAGTTTTAACTACGAGCAGTACTTC.

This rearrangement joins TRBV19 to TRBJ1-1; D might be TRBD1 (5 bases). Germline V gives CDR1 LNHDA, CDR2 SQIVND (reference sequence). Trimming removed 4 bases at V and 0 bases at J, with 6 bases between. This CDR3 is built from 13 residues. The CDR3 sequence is CASSTGMNTEAFF. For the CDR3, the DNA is TGTGCCAGTAGTACAGGGATGAACACTGAAGCTTTCTTT.

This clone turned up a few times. The CDR3: CAISETGQGINTIYF. CDR3 DNA sequence: TGTGCCATCAGTGAAACAGGACAGGGGATTAACACCATATATTTT. This rearrangement joins TRBV10-3 to TRBJ1-3, with 9 bases fitting TRBD1. After removal of 3 bases from V and 7 bases from J, the junction contained 7 bases not matched to a gene. Germline lookup yields CDR1 ENHRY and CDR2 SYGVKD. This CDR3 comprises 15 residues.

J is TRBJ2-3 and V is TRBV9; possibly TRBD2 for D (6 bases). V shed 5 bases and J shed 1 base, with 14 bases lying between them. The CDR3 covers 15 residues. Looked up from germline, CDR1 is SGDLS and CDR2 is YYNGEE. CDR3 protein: CASSWTGLGTDTQYF. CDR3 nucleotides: TGTGCCAGCAGTTGGACGGGACTCGGCACAGATACGCAGTATTTT.

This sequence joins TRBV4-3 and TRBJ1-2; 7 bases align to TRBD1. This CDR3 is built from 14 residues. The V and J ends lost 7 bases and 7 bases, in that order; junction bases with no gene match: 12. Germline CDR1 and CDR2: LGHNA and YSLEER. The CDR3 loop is CASNAQADRVGYTF. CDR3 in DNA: TGCGCCAGCAACGCCCAAGCCGACAGGGTTGGCTACACCTTC.

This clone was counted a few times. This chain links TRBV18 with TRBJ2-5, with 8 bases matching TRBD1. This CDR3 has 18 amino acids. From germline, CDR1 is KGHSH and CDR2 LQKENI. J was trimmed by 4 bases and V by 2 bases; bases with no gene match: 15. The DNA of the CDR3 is TGTGCCAGCTCACCAGTTGGGACAGGCCTTATTCCCCGAGAGACCCAGTACTTC. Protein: CASSPVGTGLIPRETQYF.

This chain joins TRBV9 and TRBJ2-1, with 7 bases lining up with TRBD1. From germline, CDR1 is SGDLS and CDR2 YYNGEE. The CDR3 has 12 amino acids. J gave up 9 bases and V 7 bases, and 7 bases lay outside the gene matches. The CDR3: CASGRQGPEQFF. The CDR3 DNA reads TGTGCCAGCGGACGACAGGGTCCTGAGCAGTTCTTC.

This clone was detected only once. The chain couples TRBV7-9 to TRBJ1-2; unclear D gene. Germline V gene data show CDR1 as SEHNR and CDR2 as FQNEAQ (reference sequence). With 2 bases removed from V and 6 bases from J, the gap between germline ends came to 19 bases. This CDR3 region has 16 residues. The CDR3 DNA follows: TGTGCCAGCAGCTTACGAGGTTTGGGTCCCGTGGATGGCTACACCTTC. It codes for CASSLRGLGPVDGYTF. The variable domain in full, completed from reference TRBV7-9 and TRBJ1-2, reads DTGVSQNPRHKITKRGQNVTFRCDPISEHNRLYWYRQTLGQGPEFLTYFQNEAQLEKSRLLSDRFSAERPKGSFSTLEIQRTEQGDSAMYLCASSLRGLGPVDGYTFGSGTRLTVV.

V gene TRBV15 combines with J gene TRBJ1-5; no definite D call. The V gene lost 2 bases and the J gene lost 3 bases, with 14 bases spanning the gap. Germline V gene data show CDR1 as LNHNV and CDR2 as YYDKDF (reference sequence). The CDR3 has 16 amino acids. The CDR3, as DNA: TGTGCCACCAGCAGATCTTACAGAACAAACAATCAGCCCCAGCATTTT. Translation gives CATSRSYRTNNQPQHF.

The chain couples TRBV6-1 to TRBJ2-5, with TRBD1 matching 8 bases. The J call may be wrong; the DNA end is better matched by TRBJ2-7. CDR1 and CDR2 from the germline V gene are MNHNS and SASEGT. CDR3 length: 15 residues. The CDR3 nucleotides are TGTGCCAGCAGTGAAGGGCAGGGGGCCTTCTACGAGCAGTACTTC. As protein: CASSEGQGAFYEQYF.

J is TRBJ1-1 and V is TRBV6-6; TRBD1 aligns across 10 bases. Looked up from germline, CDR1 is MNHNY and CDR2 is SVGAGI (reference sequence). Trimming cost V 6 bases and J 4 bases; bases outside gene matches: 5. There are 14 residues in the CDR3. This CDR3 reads CASSPDRGITEAFF. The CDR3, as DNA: TGTGCCAGCAGCCCGGACAGGGGGATCACTGAAGCTTTCTTT.

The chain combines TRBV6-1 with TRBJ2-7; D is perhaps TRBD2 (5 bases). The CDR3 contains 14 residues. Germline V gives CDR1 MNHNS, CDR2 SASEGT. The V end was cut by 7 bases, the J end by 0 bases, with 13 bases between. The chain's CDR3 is CASIVGGNSYEQYF. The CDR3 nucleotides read TGTGCCAGCATCGTCGGAGGAAACTCCTACGAGCAGTACTTC.

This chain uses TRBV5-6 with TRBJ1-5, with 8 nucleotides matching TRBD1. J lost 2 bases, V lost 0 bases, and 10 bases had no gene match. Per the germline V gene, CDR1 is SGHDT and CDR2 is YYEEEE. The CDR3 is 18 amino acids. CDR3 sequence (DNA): TGTGCCAGCAGCTTGGCGTCCGACAGGGGCAGGGGCAATCAGCCCCAGCATTTT. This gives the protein CASSLASDRGRGNQPQHF.

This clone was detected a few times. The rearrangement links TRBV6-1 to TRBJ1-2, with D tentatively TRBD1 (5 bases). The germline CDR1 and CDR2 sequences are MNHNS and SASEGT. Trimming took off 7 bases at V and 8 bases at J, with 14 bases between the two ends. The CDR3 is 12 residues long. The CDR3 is CASKWGVGGYTF. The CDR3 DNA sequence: TGTGCCAGCAAATGGGGCGTCGGGGGCTACACCTTC.

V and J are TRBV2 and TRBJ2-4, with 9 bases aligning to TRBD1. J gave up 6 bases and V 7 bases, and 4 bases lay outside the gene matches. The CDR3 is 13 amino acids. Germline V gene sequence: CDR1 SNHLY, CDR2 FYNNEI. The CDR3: CASTGGQGNIQYF. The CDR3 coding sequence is TGTGCCAGCACCGGGGGACAGGGAAACATTCAGTACTTC.

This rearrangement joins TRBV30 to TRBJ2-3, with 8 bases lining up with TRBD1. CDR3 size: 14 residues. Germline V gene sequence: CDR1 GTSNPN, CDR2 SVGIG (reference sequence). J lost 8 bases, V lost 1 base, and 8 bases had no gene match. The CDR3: CAWSGGQGLGTQYF. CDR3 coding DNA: TGTGCCTGGAGTGGCGGACAGGGATTAGGTACGCAGTATTTT.

The CDR3 DNA reads as TGTGCCAGCAACCCGACAGGAGGTGGTTCACCCCTCCACTTT. This codes for CASNPTGGGSPLHF. The chain combines TRBV27 with TRBJ1-6; weak D call: TRBD1 (6 bases). Germline V gene data show CDR1 as MNHEY and CDR2 as SMNVEV (reference sequence). V lost 7 bases, J lost 9 bases, and 16 bases lay in between. The CDR3 has 14 residues.

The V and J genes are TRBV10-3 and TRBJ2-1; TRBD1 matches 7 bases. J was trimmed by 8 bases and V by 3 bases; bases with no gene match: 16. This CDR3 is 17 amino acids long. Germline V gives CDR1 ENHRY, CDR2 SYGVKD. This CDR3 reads CAISDPGTDTRRHEQFF. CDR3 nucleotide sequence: TGTGCCATCAGTGACCCCGGGACAGACACCCGTCGGCATGAGCAGTTCTTC.

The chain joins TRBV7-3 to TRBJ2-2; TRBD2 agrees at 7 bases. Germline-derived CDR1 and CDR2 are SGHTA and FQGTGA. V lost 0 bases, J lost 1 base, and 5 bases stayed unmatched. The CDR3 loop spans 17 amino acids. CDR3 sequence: CASSLTLASGNTGELFF. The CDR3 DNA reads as TGTGCCAGCAGCTTAACTCTGGCTAGCGGGAACACCGGGGAGCTGTTTTTT.

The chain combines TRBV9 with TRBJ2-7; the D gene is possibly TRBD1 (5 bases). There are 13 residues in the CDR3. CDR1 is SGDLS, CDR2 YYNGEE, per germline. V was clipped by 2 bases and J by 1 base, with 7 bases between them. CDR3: CASSVQGSYEQYF. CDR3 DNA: TGTGCCAGCAGCGTTCAGGGTTCCTACGAGCAGTACTTC.

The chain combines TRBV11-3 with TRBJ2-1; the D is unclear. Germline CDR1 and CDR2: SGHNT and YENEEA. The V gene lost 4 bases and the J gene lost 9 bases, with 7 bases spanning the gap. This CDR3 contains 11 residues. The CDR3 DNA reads TGTGCCAGCAGCTCAGACGGTGAGCAGTTCTTC. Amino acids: CASSSDGEQFF. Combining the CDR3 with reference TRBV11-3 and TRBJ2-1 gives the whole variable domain EAGVVQSPRYKIIEKKQPVAFWCNPISGHNTLYWYLQNLGQGPELLIRYENEEAVDDSQLPKDRFSAERLKGVDSTLKIQPAELGDSAVYLCASSSDGEQFFGPGTRLTVL.

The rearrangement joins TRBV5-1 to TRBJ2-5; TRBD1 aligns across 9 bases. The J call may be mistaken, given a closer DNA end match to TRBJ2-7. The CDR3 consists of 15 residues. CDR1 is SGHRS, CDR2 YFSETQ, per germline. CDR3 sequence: CASSLRGQGSSEQYF. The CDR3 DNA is TGCGCCAGCAGCTTGCGGGGACAGGGAAGCTCCGAGCAGTACTTC.

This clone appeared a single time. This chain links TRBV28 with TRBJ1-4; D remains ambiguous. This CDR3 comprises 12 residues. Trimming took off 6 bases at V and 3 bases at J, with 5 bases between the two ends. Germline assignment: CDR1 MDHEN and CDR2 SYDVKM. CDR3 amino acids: CASRRSNEKLFF. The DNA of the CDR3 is TGTGCCAGCAGGCGCTCTAATGAAAAACTGTTTTTT.

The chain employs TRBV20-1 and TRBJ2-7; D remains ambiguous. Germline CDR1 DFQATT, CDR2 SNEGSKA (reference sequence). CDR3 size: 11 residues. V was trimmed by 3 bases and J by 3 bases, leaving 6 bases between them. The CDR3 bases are TGCAGTGCTAGCGACAACTACGAGCAGTACTTC. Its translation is CSASDNYEQYF.

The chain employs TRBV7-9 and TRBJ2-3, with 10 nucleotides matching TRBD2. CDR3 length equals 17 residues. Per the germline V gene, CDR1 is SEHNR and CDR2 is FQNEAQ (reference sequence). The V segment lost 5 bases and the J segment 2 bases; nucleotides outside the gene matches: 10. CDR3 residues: CASSPPTSGSATDTQYF. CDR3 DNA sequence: TGTGCCAGCAGCCCTCCGACTAGCGGGTCTGCCACAGATACGCAGTATTTT. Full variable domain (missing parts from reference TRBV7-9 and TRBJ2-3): DTGVSQNPRHKITKRGQNVTFRCDPISEHNRLYWYRQTLGQGPEFLTYFQNEAQLEKSRLLSDRFSAERPKGSFSTLEIQRTEQGDSAMYLCASSPPTSGSATDTQYFGPGTRLTVL.